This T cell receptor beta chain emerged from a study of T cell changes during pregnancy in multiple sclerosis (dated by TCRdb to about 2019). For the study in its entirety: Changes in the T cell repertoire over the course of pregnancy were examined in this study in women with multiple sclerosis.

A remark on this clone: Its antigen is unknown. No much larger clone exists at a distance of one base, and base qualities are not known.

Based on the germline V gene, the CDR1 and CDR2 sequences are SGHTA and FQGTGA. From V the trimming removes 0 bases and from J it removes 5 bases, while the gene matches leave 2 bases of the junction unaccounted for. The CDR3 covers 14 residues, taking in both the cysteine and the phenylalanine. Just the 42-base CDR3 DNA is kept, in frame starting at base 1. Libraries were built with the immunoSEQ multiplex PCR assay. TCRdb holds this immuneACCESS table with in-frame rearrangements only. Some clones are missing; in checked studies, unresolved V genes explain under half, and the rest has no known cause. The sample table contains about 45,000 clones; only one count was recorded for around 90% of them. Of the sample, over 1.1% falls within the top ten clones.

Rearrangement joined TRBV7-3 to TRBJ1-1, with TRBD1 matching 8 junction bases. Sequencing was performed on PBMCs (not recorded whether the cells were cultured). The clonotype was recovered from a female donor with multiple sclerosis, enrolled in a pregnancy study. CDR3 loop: CASSLTQGGTEAFF. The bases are TGTGCCAGCAGCTTAACACAGGGGGGGACTGAAGCTTTCTTT.